Listed here are 8 T cell receptor beta chains from one sample, sequenced in a study of blood T cell repertoires in COVID-19. TCRdb's table, derived via immunoSEQ multiplex PCR, lists solely in-frame clones and lacks some. Among a few hundred thousand clones listed, 87% were seen once. Sequencing was done on a sample of peripheral blood. The receptors were sampled from a man aged 18-30 years with active or convalescent COVID-19.

Here the CDR3 reads CSASHRGRSNQPQHF. CDR3 DNA: TGCAGTGCTAGTCACAGGGGACGGAGCAATCAGCCCCAGCATTTT. The chain combines TRBV20-1 with TRBJ1-5, with TRBD1 identical over 7 bases. The CDR3 runs 15 residues. V shed 3 bases and J 1 base; nucleotides not matched to a gene: 6. Looked up from germline, CDR1 is DFQATT and CDR2 is SNEGSKA (reference sequence).

This chain connects TRBV10-2 to TRBJ1-5; D is possibly TRBD1 (6 bases). The CDR3 runs 14 residues. Deletions cut 10 bases from V and 3 bases from J, with 16 bases between. In germline, CDR1 is WSHSY, CDR2 SAAADI. This chain's CDR3 is CATKQDRFNQPQHF. The CDR3 region has the DNA TGCGCCACCAAACAAGACAGGTTCAATCAGCCCCAGCATTTT.

This clone was observed a few times. CDR3 residues: CASSVDLTGLAGETQYF. DNA for the CDR3: TGTGCCAGCAGCGTAGATCTAACTGGACTGGCTGGAGAGACCCAGTACTTC. The genes are TRBV9 and TRBJ2-5, with D perhaps matching TRBD2 (5 bases). This CDR3 has 17 amino acids. V lost 0 bases, J lost 4 bases, and 19 bases lay in between. Germline assignment: CDR1 SGDLS and CDR2 YYNGEE.

CDR3 in DNA: TGTGCCAGCAGCAATTCTGCGCGAACGGGCACAGATACGCAGTATTTT. Translation gives CASSNSARTGTDTQYF. V gene TRBV7-3 combines with J gene TRBJ2-3, with D uncertain. Germline V gives CDR1 SGHTA, CDR2 FQGTGA. V was cut by 5 bases and J by 1 base, with 16 bases left in between. This CDR3 spans 16 amino acids.

The CDR3 protein is CASSELQGTYGYTF. CDR3 nucleotides: TGTGCCAGCAGCGAATTACAGGGCACCTATGGCTACACCTTC. This rearrangement joins TRBV7-3 to TRBJ1-2, with a tentative D call TRBD1 (6 bases). The CDR3 is 14 amino acids. V was clipped by 5 bases and J by 4 bases, with 14 bases between them. Germline-derived CDR1 and CDR2 are SGHTA and FQGTGA.

The chain links TRBV5-4 to TRBJ1-6, with D unresolved. The CDR3 is made up of 15 amino acids. V was clipped by 4 bases and J by 4 bases, with 12 bases between them. Germline CDR1 is SGHNT and CDR2 is YYREEE (reference sequence). CDR3 loop: CASSPVGGYNSPLHF. In DNA form, the CDR3 reads TGTGCCAGCAGCCCGGTCGGCGGGTATAATTCACCCCTCCACTTT.

The chain recombines TRBV10-3 with TRBJ1-6, with TRBD1 as a possible D gene (5 bases). The CDR3 has 14 amino acids. The V end was cut by 3 bases, the J end by 8 bases, with 11 bases between. Germline V gene lookup returns CDR1 ENHRY and CDR2 SYGVKD. The CDR3 nucleotides read TGTGCCATCAGTGACAGGGTTGCACATTCACCCCTCCACTTT. Its protein is CAISDRVAHSPLHF.

This chain connects TRBV9 to TRBJ2-3; 7 bases match TRBD2. The CDR3 is 15 residues long. Trimming cost V 0 bases and J 2 bases; bases outside gene matches: 3. In germline, CDR1 is SGDLS, CDR2 YYNGEE. CDR3 residues: CASSVAGGLTDTQYF. The CDR3 DNA sequence: TGTGCCAGCAGCGTAGCGGGGGGTCTCACAGATACGCAGTATTTT.